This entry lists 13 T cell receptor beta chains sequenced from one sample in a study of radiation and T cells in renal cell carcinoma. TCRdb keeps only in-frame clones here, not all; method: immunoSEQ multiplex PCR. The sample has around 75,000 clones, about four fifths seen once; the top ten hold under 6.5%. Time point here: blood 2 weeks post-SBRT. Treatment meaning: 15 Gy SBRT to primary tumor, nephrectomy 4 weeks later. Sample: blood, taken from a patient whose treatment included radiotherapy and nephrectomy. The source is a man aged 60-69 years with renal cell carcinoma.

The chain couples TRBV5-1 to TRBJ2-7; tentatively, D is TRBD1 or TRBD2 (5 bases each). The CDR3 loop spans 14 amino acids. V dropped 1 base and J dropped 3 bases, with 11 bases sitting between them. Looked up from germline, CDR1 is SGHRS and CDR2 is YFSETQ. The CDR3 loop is CASSLRDGYYEQYF. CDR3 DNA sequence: TGCGCCAGCAGCTTGAGGGACGGCTACTACGAGCAGTACTTC.

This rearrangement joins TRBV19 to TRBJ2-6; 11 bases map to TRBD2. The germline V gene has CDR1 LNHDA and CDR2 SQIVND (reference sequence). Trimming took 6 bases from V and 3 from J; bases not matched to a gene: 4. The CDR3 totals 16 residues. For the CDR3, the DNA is TGTGCCAGTAGCGGGACTAGCGGAGGTGGGGCCAACGTCCTGACTTTC. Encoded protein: CASSGTSGGGANVLTF.

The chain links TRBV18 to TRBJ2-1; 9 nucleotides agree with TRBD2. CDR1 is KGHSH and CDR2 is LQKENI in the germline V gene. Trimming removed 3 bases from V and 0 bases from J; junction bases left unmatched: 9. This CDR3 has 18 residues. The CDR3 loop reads CASSPRRTSVNSYNEQFF. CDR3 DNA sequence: TGTGCCAGCTCACCGCGTCGGACTAGCGTTAACTCCTACAATGAGCAGTTCTTC.

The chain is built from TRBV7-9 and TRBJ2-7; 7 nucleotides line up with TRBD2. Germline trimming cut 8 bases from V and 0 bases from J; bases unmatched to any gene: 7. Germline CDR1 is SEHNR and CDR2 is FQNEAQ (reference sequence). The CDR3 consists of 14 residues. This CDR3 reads CASGGTTNSYEQYF. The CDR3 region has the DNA TGTGCCAGCGGCGGGACTACCAACTCCTACGAGCAGTACTTC.

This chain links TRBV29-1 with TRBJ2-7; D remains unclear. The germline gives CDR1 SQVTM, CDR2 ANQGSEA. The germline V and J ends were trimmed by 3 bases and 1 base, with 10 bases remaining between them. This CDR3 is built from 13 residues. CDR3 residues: CSVEWTGSYEQYF. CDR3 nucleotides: TGCAGCGTTGAGTGGACCGGTTCCTACGAGCAGTACTTC.

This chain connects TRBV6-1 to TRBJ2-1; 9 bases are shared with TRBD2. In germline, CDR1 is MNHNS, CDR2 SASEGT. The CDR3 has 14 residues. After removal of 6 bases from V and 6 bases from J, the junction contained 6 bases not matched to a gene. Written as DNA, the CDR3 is TGTGCCAGCAGAGGCGGGAGGGCCCCCAATGAGCAGTTCTTC. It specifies CASRGGRAPNEQFF.

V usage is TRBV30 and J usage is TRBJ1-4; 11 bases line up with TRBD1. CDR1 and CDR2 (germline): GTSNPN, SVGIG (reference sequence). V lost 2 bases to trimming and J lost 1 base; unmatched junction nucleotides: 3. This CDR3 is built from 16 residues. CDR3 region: CAWSTGTGGTNEKLFF. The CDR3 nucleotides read TGTGCCTGGAGTACCGGGACAGGGGGAACTAATGAAAAACTGTTTTTT.

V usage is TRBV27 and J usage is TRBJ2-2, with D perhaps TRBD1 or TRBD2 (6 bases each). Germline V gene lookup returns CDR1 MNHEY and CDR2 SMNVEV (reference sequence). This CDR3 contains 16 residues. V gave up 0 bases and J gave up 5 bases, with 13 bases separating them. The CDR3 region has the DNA TGTGCCAGCAGTTTATCAGGGCGGAGGGGGACCGGGGAGCTGTTTTTT. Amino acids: CASSLSGRRGTGELFF.

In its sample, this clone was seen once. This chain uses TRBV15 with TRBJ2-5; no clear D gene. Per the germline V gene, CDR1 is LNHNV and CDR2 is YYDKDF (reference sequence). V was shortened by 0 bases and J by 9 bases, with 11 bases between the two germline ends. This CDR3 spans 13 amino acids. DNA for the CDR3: TGTGCCACCAGCAGAGAAAGGTCGGAACCCCAGTACTTC. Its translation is CATSRERSEPQYF.

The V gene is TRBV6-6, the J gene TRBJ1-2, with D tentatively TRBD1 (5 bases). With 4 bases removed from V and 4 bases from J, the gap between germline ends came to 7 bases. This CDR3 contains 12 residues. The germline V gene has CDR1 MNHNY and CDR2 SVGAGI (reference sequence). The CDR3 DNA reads TGTGCCAGCAGTTTGGGACTCTATGGCTACACCTTC. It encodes CASSLGLYGYTF.

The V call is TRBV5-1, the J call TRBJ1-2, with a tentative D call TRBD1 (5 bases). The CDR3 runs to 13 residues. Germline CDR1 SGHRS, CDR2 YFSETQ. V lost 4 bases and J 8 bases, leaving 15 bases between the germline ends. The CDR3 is CASSLEGRDGYTF. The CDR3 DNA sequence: TGCGCCAGCAGCCTGGAAGGGAGGGACGGCTACACCTTC.

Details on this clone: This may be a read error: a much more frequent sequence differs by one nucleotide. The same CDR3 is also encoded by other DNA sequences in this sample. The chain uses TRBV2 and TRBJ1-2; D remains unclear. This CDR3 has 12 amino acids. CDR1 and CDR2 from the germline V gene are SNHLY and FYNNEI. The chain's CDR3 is CAMIFMTYGYTF. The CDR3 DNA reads TGCGCCATGATATTCATGACCTATGGCTACACCTTC.

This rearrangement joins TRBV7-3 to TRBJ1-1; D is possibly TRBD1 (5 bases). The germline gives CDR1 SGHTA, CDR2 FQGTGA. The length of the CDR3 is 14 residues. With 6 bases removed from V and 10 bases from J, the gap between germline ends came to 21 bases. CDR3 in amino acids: CASSARGGEVAAFF. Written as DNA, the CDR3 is TGTGCCAGCAGTGCCCGGGGCGGGGAAGTAGCAGCTTTCTTT.